The following is a T cell receptor (beta chain) sequence with its context. This clone's antigen is unknown. Per-nucleotide qualities are absent, and no much larger clonotype sits a single base away. Explained via the paper, the time point label denotes: 20 to 30 months on ibrutinib. For TCR beta library preparation, roughly 2 micrograms of genomic DNA were extracted from the cryopreserved PBMCs. Longitudinal blood samples from CLL patients receiving ibrutinib monotherapy were subjected to high-throughput TCR beta sequencing. The patients took part in an open-label, single-center phase 2 trial of ibrutinib monotherapy. For CDR1 and CDR2, the germline V gene (reference sequence) lists MNHEY and SMNVEV. Trimming costs V 6 bases and J 0 bases, and their ends lie 15 bases apart. The CDR3 contains 17 residues, cysteine and phenylalanine counted. CDR3 DNA is the only sequence kept; it has 51 bases, read in frame from the first base.

The data were taken from a study of cytotoxic CD8 clonotypes in ibrutinib-treated CLL (dated by TCRdb to the early 2020s). About the investigation overall: The cohort included roughly 15 treatment-naive and some 10 relapsed/refractory patients; approximately 17 were IGHV unmutated. Partial responses were observed in roughly 24 patients and complete responses in 2; after a median follow-up of around 68 months, remission was maintained in roughly 14 patients and progression was observed in about twelve. On average, each sample had roughly 230,000 productive templates and approximately 89,000 productive rearrangements. Longitudinal samples were obtainable from about 30% of the 86 participants in the trial. Every remission and progressive disease sample was obtained while ibrutinib was still being received by the patients. Response samples were obtained after a median of approximately twelve months of treatment, with a range of about 6 to 40 months. Cryopreserved peripheral blood mononuclear cells were obtained before treatment, at response, and at either sustained remission or disease progression. Paper-wide results and their limitations: Sampling times were not matched between sustained-remission and progressing patients, and lymph node repertoires were not studied. At baseline, clonality was higher than in age-matched healthy donors and showed a strong correlation with circulating CD8+ T-cell counts. Public clonotypes were rare and either shrank or stayed stable during treatment, and the rise in clonality at ibrutinib response reflected expansion of private clonotypes. An increase in clonality was observed at ibrutinib response, with clonality remaining stable during sustained remission and falling back toward baseline at progression.

Each clonotype received, on average, around 10x coverage in deep resolution sequencing performed on a MiSeq, where the target depth lay between 1 in 1 million and 1 in 200,000 T cells. The immunoSEQ hsTCRB Kit was used to generate the TCR beta libraries. The source study handled its data this way. Data were analyzed with ImmunoSEQ Data Assistant and ImmunoSEQ Analyzer, with V, D and J genes assigned per IMGT definitions. Clonality, which ranges from 0 to 1, was calculated as one minus the normalized Shannon entropy of productive rearrangement frequencies. Only overrepresented clonotypes making up at least 0.05% of the repertoire of each patient were included in the public clonotype analysis. Approximately 14 age-matched healthy donor repertoires from immuneACCESS were used as controls for clonality. Drawn from immuneACCESS, this table holds only the in-frame rearrangements with V and J called that TCRdb kept. Clones are partly lost; checked studies trace under half to an unresolved V gene and leave the rest unexplained. V, J and clone size were drawn from that table, and D and trimming were deduced from the DNA. The sample yields some 200,000 clones; about 72% were counted once. Under 15% of the sample is held by the ten biggest clonotypes.

The clonotype comes from a human donor with chronic lymphocytic leukemia. The rearrangement joined TRBV27 to TRBJ2-6; too little of a D gene remains to name it. This specimen was PBMCs, taken after 24 months of ibrutinib treatment. The sequence in DNA is TGTGCCAGCAGATGGGCAGGAGCCTTCTCTGGGGCCAACGTCCTGACTTTC. This codes for CASRWAGAFSGANVLTF. When the CDR3 is completed using the reference TRBV27 and TRBJ2-6 genes on either side, the full variable domain is EAQVTQNPRYLITVTGKKLTVTCSQNMNHEYMSWYRQDPGLGLRQIYYSMNVEVTDKGDVPEGYKVSRKEKRNFPLILESPSPNQTSLYFCASRWAGAFSGANVLTFGAGSRLTVL.